This TCR beta chain is from a study of cytomegalovirus exposure and HLA in healthy donors. Broader study findings: Common viral pathogens were later found to be apparently linked to several of the most significant clusters.

The study ran its PCR with 60 Vbeta and 13 Jbeta primers. Measured with immunoSEQ multiplex PCR; TCRdb has only the in-frame clones, and not every one. The sample carries some 130,000 clones, 70% to 80% recorded once. A word on this clone: Its cognate antigen is unknown.

Germline lookup yields CDR1 ENHRY and CDR2 SYGVKD. V shed 5 bases and J shed 0 bases, with 13 bases lying between them. The CDR3 spans 16 residues. Specimen: PBMCs. This chain connects TRBV10-3 to TRBJ2-2; D remains unclear. This clonotype was obtained from a man in his fifties or sixties in good health and CMV-seronegative. This chain's CDR3 is CAISYNSFSNTGELFF. The CDR3 region has the DNA TGTGCCATCAGTTATAATAGCTTCTCGAACACCGGGGAGCTGTTTTTT.